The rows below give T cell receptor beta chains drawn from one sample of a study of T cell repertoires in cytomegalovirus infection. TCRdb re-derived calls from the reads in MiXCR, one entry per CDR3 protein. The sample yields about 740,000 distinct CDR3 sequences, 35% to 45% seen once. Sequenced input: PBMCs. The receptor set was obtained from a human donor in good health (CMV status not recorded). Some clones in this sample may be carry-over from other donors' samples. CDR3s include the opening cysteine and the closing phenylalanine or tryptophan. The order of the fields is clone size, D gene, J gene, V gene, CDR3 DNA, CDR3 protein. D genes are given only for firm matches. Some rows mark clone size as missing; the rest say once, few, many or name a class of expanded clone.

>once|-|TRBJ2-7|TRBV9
TGTGCCAGCAGCCCCCGTGATTTTGTGACAGACTACGAGCAGTACTTC
CASSPRDFVTDYEQYF
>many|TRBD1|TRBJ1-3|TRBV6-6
TGTGCCAGCAGTTACGGGACAGGGACGACTGGAAACACCATATATTTT
CASSYGTGTTGNTIYF
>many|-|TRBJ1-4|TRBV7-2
TGTGCCAGCAGCCGACTCGGGACAACACCGAATGAAAAACTGTTTTTT
CASSRLGTTPNEKLFF
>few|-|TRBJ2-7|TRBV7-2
TGTGCCAGCAGCGTTGACGCAGGGGGGAAGAGCTACGAGCAGTACTTC
CASSVDAGGKSYEQYF
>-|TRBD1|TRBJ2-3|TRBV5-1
TGCGCCAGCGGACAGGGCGGCACAGATACGCAGTATTTT
CASGQGGTDTQYF
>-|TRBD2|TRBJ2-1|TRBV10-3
TGTGCCATCACCGGGACTAGCGGAAGCTCCTACAATGAGCAGTTCTTC
CAITGTSGSSYNEQFF
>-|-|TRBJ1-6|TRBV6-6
TGTGCCAGCAGTTCCGCCAGGAGCGCCTATAATTCACCCCTCCACTTT
CASSSARSAYNSPLHF
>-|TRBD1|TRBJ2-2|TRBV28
TGTGCCAGCGGCCCTCAGGGGGCTCGGACCGGGGAGCTGTTTTTT
CASGPQGARTGELFF
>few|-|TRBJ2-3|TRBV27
TGTGCCAGCAGTTTATCGGCGGGGACAGTTTCAGATACGCAGTATTTT
CASSLSAGTVSDTQYF
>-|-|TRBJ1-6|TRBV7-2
TGTGCCAGCAGCTTAGAGGGGAGATCTAATTCACCCCTCCACTTT
CASSLEGRSNSPLHF
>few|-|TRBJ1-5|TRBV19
TGTGCCAGTAGTATAGAGGCGGGATTTAATCAGCCCCAGCATTTT
CASSIEAGFNQPQHF
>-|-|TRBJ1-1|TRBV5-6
TGTGCCAGCTCGGGCAACTCGGTACTAGCTTTCTTT
CASSGNSVLAFF
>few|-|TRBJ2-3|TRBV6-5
TGTGCCATAGGGGACATTAGCACAGATACGCAGTATTTT
CAIGDISTDTQYF
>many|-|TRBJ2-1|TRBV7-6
TGTGCCAGCAGCTCGAAGATGGGGGTTGAGCAGTTCTTC
CASSSKMGVEQFF
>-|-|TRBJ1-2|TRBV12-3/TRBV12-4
TGTGCCAGCAGTCTCGGTGGGCAGGCTTACACCTTC
CASSLGGQAYTF
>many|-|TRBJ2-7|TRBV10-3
TGTGCCATCAGTGAGTCGGGGCGTTACGAGCAGTACTTC
CAISESGRYEQYF
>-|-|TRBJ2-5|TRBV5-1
TGCGCCAGCAGCTTGGTGGACAGCCAAGAGACCCAGTACTTC
CASSLVDSQETQYF
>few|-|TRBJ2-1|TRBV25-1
TGTGCCAGCAGTGAATTCGCTGAGCAGTTCTTC
CASSEFAEQFF
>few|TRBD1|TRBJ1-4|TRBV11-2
TGTGCCAGCAGCCTTCTCCGGGACAGGGGGTCTAGGGTACTGTTTTTT
CASSLLRDRGSRVLFF
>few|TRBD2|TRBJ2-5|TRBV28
TGTGCCAGCAGTTTCCTCGGGACTAGGAGGGAGACCCAGTACTTC
CASSFLGTRRETQYF
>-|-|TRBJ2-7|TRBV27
TGTGCCAGCTGGGGTCAGGGCAGCTCCTACGAGCAGTACTTC
CASWGQGSSYEQYF
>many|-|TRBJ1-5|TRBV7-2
TGTGCCAGCAGCGAGGACTATCTGAGGCCCCAGCATTTT
CASSEDYLRPQHF
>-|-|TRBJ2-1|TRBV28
TGTGCCTGTAAACAAGGGGTTTTGGTTACCAATGAGCAGTTCTTC
CACKQGVLVTNEQFF
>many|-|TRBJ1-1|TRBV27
TGTGCCAGCAGTCGACTGATGAACACTGAAGCTTTCTTT
CASSRLMNTEAFF
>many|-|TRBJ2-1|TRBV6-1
TGTGCCAGCAGTGAAGTTCCGGAGGCTGAGCAGTTCTTC
CASSEVPEAEQFF
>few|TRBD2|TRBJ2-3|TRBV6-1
TGTGCCAGCAGACCCGGCCGAGTCACTAGCGGGGGGACAGATACGCAGTATTTT
CASRPGRVTSGGTDTQYF
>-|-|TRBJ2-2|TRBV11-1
TGTGCCAGCAGCCAGGTCAGGGACACCGGGGAGCTGTTTTTT
CASSQVRDTGELFF
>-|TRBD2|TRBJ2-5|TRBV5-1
TGCGCCAGCAGCTTTAGCGGGAGCTTTACGGAGACCCAGTACTTC
CASSFSGSFTETQYF
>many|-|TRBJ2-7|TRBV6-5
TGTGCCAGCTTTAGGGGTTTGGGGACTGCCTACGAGCAGTACTTC
CASFRGLGTAYEQYF
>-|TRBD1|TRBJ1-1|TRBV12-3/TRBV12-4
TGTGCCAGCACTCGGACAGGGAACACTGAAGCTTTCTTT
CASTRTGNTEAFF
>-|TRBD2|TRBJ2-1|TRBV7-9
TGTGCCAGCAGCTCCCCTTTAGTAGCGGGAGTTCGGGATGAGCAGTTCTTC
CASSSPLVAGVRDEQFF
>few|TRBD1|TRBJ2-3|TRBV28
TGTGCCAGCAGTACAGGGACAGCTAGCACAGATACGCAGTATTTT
CASSTGTASTDTQYF
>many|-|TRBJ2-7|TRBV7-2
TGTGCCAGCAGTTCAACCTACGAGCAGTACTTC
CASSSTYEQYF
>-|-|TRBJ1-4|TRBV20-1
TGCAGTGCCAACGGTCAGGATAATGAAAAACTGTTTTTT
CSANGQDNEKLFF
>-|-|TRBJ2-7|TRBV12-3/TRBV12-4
TGTGCCAGCAGTTCAGGACGGGGATCCTACGAGCAGTACTTC
CASSSGRGSYEQYF
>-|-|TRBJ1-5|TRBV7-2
TGTGCCAGCAGTCCGAGGGGGTTTAATCATCCCCAGCATTTT
CASSPRGFNHPQHF
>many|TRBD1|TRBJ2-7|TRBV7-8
TGTGCCAGCAGCTCTCATCCGGGACAGGTCCACGAGCAGTACTTC
CASSSHPGQVHEQYF
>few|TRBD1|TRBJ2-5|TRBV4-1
TGCGCCAGCAGCCAAGTCGGACAGGGGACGGAGACCCAGTACTTC
CASSQVGQGTETQYF
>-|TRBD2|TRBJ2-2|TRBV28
TGTGCCAGCAGAGGGACTAGTGACGCCGGGGAGCTGTTTTTT
CASRGTSDAGELFF
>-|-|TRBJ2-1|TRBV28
TGTGCCAGCAGTTTAAGGGCCCCGGGGAGCGGCCACTACAATGAGCAGTTCTTC
CASSLRAPGSGHYNEQFF
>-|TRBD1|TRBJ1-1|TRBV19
TGTGCCAGTAGTGCACGAAGGACAGGGGACACTGAAGCTTTTTTT
CASSARRTGDTEAFF
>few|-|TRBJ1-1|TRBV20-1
TGCAGTGCTAGTGACCCATTGGGAAGGATGAACACTGAAGCTTTCTTT
CSASDPLGRMNTEAFF
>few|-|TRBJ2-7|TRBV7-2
TGTGCCAGCGGGCCCCTCTCCTACGAGCAGTACTTC
CASGPLSYEQYF
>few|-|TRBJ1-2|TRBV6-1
TGTGCCAGCAGTCACCAACAGGGATCCTATGGCTACACCTTC
CASSHQQGSYGYTF
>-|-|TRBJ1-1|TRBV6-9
TGTGCCAGCAGTTATTCGGCAGGGAGGCGAACTGAAGCTTTCTTT
CASSYSAGRRTEAFF
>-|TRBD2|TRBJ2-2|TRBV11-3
TGTGCCAGCAGCAAGGAACTAGCGGGAGGGGGTACCGGGGAGCTGTTTTTT
CASSKELAGGGTGELFF
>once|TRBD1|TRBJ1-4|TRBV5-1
TGCGCCAGCAGCTCAAGGACAGGGTCGGCGGCTAATGAAAAACTGTTTTTT
CASSSRTGSAANEKLFF
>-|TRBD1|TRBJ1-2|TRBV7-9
TGTGCCAGCAGCTTGGCCGGGACAGGGGCGAGGTATGGCTACACCTTC
CASSLAGTGARYGYTF
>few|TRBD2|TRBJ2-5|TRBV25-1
TGTGCCAGCAGTGCCCCGGGACGCGGGGGAACTACCCAGTACTTC
CASSAPGRGGTTQYF
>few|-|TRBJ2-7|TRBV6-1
TGTGCCAGCAGCCACCTCCCCAGGGGCGCCTCCTACGAGCAGTACTTC
CASSHLPRGASYEQYF
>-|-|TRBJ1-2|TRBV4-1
TGCGCCAGCAGCCCCAAAGCGGACAGTAACTATGGCTACACCTTC
CASSPKADSNYGYTF
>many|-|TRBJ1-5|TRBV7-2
TGTGCCAGCAGCTTATCCACCAATCAGCCCCAGCATTTT
CASSLSTNQPQHF
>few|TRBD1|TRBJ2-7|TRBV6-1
TGTGCCAGCAGTTACCACCCGGGACAGGGGGCTTACGAGCAGTACTTC
CASSYHPGQGAYEQYF
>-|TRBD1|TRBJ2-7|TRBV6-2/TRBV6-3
TGTGCCAGCAGTGATGGACAGGGCTTCGGTGAGCAGTACTTC
CASSDGQGFGEQYF
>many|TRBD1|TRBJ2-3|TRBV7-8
TGTGCCAGCAGCGGGACAGTTATCATTAGCACAGATACGCAGTATTTT
CASSGTVIISTDTQYF
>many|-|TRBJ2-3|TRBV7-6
TGTGCCAGCAGCTACCGGGACAAACCAGATACGCAGTATTTT
CASSYRDKPDTQYF
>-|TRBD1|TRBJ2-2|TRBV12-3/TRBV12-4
TGTGCCAGCAGTAGCTTTACAGGGGCCCACACCGGGGAGCTGTTTTTT
CASSSFTGAHTGELFF